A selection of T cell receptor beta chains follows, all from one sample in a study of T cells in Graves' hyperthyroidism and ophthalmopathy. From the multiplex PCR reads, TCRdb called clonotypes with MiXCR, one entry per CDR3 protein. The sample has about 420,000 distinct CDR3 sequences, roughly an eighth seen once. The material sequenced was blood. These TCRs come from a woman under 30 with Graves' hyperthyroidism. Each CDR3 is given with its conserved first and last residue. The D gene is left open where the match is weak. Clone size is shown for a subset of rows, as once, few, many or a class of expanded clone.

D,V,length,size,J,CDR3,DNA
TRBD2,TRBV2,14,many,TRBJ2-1,CASTVERESHEQFF,TGTGCCAGCACCGTCGAGCGGGAGTCACATGAGCAGTTCTTC
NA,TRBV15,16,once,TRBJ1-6,CATTDELSSYNSPLHF,TGTGCCACCACCGACGAACTGAGCTCCTATAATTCACCCCTCCACTTT
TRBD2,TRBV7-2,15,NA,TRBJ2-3,CVSSLASGITDTQYF,TGTGTCAGCAGCCTCGCTAGCGGTATCACAGATACGCAGTATTTT
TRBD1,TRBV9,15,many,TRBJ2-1,CASSVAGTGYNEQFF,TGTGCCAGCAGCGTAGCCGGGACAGGGTACAATGAGCAGTTCTTC
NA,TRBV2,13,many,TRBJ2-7,CASRRNRAYEQYF,TGTGCCAGCAGGCGTAACAGGGCCTACGAGCAGTACTTC
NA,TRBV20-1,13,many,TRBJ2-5,CSASSSPQETQYF,TGCAGTGCTAGTTCCAGCCCCCAAGAGACCCAGTACTTC
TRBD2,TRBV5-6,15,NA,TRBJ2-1,CASSLGGLAGIEQFF,TGTGCCAGCAGCTTGGGGGGACTAGCGGGAATTGAGCAGTTCTTC
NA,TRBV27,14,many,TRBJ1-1,CASRGSGRGTEAFF,TGTGCCAGCCGAGGGTCGGGGAGAGGCACTGAAGCTTTCTTT
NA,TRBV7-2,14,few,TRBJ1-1,CASSLQMGNTEAFF,TGTGCCAGCAGCTTACAAATGGGGAACACTGAAGCTTTCTTT
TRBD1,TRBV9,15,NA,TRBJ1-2,CASSAGQGINYGYTF,TGTGCCAGCAGCGCGGGACAGGGAATTAACTATGGCTACACCTTC
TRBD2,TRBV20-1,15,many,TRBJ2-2,CSAREASGVMGELFF,TGCAGTGCTAGAGAGGCTAGCGGGGTCATGGGGGAGCTGTTTTTT
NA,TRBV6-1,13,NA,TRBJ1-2,CASSEYTAYGYTF,TGTGCCAGCAGTGAATACACAGCATATGGCTACACCTTC